This entry lists 10 T cell receptor beta chains sequenced from one sample in a study of chemoradiotherapy in HPV16-positive cancers. The assay was immunoSEQ multiplex PCR, and TCRdb's table has in-frame clones only and misses some. This repertoire shows some 5,000 clones, about 96% found once; its top ten account for more than 3%. This specimen was tumor tissue, taken from a patient who underwent chemoradiotherapy. These receptors originate from a human donor with HPV-associated anogenital cancer.

J is TRBJ1-1 and V is TRBV11-2; D uncertain. The CDR3 loop spans 13 amino acids. V dropped 5 bases and J dropped 1 base, with 8 bases sitting between them. CDR1 is SGHAT and CDR2 is FQNNGV in the germline V gene. The CDR3 region has the DNA TGTGCCAGCAGCCAAACAAAGAACACTGAAGCTTTCTTT. Translating it yields CASSQTKNTEAFF.

The CDR3 nucleotides read TGTGCCAGCAGTTTGGACGGGGTTCCTAACGAGCAGTACTTC. Translation gives CASSLDGVPNEQYF. The rearrangement uses TRBV6-5 and TRBJ2-7; D possibly corresponds to TRBD2 (5 bases). The CDR3 extends over 14 amino acids. Germline V gives CDR1 MNHEY, CDR2 SVGAGI. V lost 4 bases, J lost 5 bases, and 15 bases lay in between.

The count of this clone is one. The chain has TRBV30 and TRBJ1-4, with 9 bases fitting TRBD1. There are 15 residues in the CDR3. The V gene end was trimmed by 5 bases and the J gene end by 0 bases; junction bases not matched to a gene: 4. CDR1 and CDR2 from the germline V gene are GTSNPN and SVGIG (reference sequence). CDR3 nucleotide sequence: TGTGCCTGGGGACAGGGGATTGCAACTAATGAAAAACTGTTTTTT. It is translated as CAWGQGIATNEKLFF. Together with reference TRBV30 and TRBJ1-4, the CDR3 gives the full variable domain: SQTIHQWPATLVQPVGSPLSLECTVEGTSNPNLYWYRQAAGRGLQLLFYSVGIGQISSEVPQNLSASRPQDRQFILSSKKLLLSDSGFYLCAWGQGIATNEKLFFGSGTQLSVL.

This rearrangement joins TRBV5-6 to TRBJ1-1, with TRBD1 as a possible D gene (5 bases). Trimming shortened V by 6 bases and J by 11 bases, and 23 bases separated the two germline ends. This CDR3 is built from 14 residues. Germline lookup yields CDR1 SGHDT and CDR2 YYEEEE. DNA for the CDR3: TGTGCCAGCATCCGGGGCCTTGAGAGGCAGGTGGCTTTCTTT. As protein: CASIRGLERQVAFF.

The V and J genes are TRBV15 and TRBJ1-5; tentative D call: TRBD1 (5 bases). The germline V and J ends were trimmed by 3 bases and 4 bases, with 10 bases remaining between them. The V gene's germline CDR1 is LNHNV and CDR2 YYDKDF (reference sequence). The CDR3 is 14 residues long. CDR3 DNA: TGTGCCACCAGCAGCGGGGGACCTAATCAGCCCCAGCATTTT. It encodes CATSSGGPNQPQHF.

The V call is TRBV7-3, the J call TRBJ2-3; TRBD2 matches 9 bases. CDR1 and CDR2 from the germline V gene are SGHTA and FQGTGA. The CDR3 is made up of 17 amino acids. Trimming cost V 5 bases and J 5 bases; bases outside gene matches: 14. As DNA, the CDR3 is TGTGCCAGCAGCAATGATCTTAGCGGGAGTCGGGGAGATACGCAGTATTTT. Protein: CASSNDLSGSRGDTQYF.

This clone occurred once. The chain joins TRBV11-2 to TRBJ2-3; D remains unclear. V shed 5 bases and J shed 0 bases, with 21 bases lying between them. The V gene's germline CDR1 is SGHAT and CDR2 FQNNGV. The CDR3 is made up of 18 amino acids. The CDR3 DNA sequence: TGTGCCAGCAGCCACCCCCTGAGTGGGCGGTTCAGCACAGATACGCAGTATTTT. It codes for CASSHPLSGRFSTDTQYF.

The chain combines TRBV27 with TRBJ2-7; 8 nucleotides match TRBD1. V shed 3 bases and J 4 bases; nucleotides not matched to a gene: 2. The CDR3 sequence is 13 residues long. Per the germline V gene, CDR1 is MNHEY and CDR2 is SMNVEV (reference sequence). The CDR3: CASSLNRGYEQYF. CDR3 nucleotides: TGTGCCAGCAGTTTGAACAGGGGGTACGAGCAGTACTTC.

The gene calls are TRBV18 and TRBJ1-1, with a weak D call TRBD1 (5 bases). Germline CDR1 and CDR2: KGHSH and LQKENI. The V and J ends lost 1 base and 3 bases respectively, with 15 bases between them. The CDR3 loop spans 16 amino acids. The CDR3 spells CASSPRIARDDTEAFF. The CDR3 DNA reads TGTGCCAGCTCACCACGGATTGCCAGGGATGACACTGAAGCTTTCTTT.

The count of this clone is one. This sequence joins TRBV4-1 and TRBJ1-1; D unresolved. Per germline, CDR1 MGHRA and CDR2 YSYEKL. The CDR3 spans 15 residues. The V gene lost 3 bases and the J gene lost 1 base, with 12 bases spanning the gap. The CDR3 DNA is TGCGCCAGCAGCCACCTACTCGAGGCGAACACTGAAGCTTTCTTT. Amino acids: CASSHLLEANTEAFF.